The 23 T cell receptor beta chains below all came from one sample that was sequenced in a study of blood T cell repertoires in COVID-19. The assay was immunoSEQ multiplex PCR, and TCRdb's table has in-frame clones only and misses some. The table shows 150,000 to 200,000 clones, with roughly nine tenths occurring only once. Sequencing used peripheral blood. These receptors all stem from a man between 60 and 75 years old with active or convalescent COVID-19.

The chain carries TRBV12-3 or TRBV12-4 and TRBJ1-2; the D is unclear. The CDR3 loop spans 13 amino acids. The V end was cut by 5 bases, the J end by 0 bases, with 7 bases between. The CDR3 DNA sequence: TGTGCCAGCAGTGTACAAGCTAACTATGGCTACACCTTC. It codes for CASSVQANYGYTF.

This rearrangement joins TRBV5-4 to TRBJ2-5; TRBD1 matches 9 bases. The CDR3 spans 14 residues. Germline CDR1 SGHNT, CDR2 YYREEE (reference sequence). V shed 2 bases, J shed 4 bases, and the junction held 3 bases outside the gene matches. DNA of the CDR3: TGTGCCAGCAGCTTTCAGGACAGGGGAGAGACCCAGTACTTC. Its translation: CASSFQDRGETQYF.

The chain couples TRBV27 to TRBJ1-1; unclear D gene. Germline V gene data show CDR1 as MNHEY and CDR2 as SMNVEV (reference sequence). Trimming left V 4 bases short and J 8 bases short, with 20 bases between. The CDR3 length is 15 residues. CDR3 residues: CASSWERAPVAEAFF. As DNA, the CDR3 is TGTGCCAGCAGTTGGGAGCGGGCACCTGTCGCAGAAGCTTTCTTT.

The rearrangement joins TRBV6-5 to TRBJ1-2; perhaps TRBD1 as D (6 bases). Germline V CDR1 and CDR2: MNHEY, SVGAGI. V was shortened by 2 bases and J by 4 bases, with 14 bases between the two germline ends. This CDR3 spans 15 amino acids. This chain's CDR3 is CASSYSGRGPYGYTF. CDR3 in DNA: TGTGCCAGCAGTTACAGCGGGCGGGGGCCCTATGGCTACACCTTC.

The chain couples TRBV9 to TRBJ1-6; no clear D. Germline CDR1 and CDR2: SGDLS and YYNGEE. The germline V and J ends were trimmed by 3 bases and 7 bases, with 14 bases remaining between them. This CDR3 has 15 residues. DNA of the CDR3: TGTGCCAGCAGCGGCGGAGGGAACCCGAATTCACCCCTCCACTTT. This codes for CASSGGGNPNSPLHF.

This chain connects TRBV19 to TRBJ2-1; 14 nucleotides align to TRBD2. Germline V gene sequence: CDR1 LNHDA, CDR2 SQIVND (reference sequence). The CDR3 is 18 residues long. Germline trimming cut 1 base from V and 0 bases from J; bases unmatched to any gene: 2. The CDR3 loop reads CASSIGLAGGSSYNEQFF. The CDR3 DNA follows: TGTGCCAGTAGTATAGGACTAGCGGGGGGGAGCTCCTACAATGAGCAGTTCTTC.

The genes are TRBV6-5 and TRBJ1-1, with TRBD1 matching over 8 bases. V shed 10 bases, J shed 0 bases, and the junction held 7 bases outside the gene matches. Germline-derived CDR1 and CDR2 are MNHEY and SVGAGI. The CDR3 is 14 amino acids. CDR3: CATRAGGMNTEAFF. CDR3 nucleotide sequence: TGTGCCACGCGGGCAGGGGGCATGAACACTGAAGCTTTCTTT.

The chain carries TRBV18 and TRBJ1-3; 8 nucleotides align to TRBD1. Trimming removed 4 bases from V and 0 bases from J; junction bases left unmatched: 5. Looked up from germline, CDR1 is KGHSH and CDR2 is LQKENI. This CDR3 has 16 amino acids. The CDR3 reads CASSLGTGPSGNTIYF. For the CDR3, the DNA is TGTGCCAGCTCACTAGGGACAGGTCCCTCTGGAAACACCATATATTTT.

The CDR3 sequence: CASAGGTGVHYGYTF. The CDR3 coding sequence is TGTGCCAGCGCGGGGGGGACAGGGGTACACTATGGCTACACCTTC. V and J are TRBV7-9 and TRBJ1-2; 10 bases match TRBD1. Germline V gene data show CDR1 as SEHNR and CDR2 as FQNEAQ (reference sequence). This CDR3 is built from 15 residues. After removal of 8 bases from V and 3 bases from J, the junction contained 9 bases not matched to a gene.

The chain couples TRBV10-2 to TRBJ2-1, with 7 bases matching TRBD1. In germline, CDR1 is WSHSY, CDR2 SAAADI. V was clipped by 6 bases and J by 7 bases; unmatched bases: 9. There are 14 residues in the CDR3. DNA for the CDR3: TGCGCCAGCAGCTGGGGGACAGTTGCGAATGAGCAGTTCTTC. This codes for CASSWGTVANEQFF.

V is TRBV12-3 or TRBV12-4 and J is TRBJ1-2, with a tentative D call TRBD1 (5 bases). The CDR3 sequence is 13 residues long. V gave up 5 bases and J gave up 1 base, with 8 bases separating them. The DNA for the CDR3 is TGTGCCAGCAGTCCAGACAGTAACTATGGCTACACCTTC. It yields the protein CASSPDSNYGYTF.

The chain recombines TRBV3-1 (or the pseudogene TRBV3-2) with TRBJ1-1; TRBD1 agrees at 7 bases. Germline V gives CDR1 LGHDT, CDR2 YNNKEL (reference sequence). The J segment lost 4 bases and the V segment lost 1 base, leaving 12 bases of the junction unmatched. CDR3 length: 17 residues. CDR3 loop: CASSQGQGRTGGTEAFF. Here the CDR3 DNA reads TGTGCCAGCAGCCAAGGACAGGGTAGGACTGGGGGCACTGAAGCTTTCTTT.

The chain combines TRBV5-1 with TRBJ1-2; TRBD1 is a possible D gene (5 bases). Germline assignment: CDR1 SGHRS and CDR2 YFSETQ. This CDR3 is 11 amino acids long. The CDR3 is CAQQVLYGYTF. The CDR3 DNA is TGCGCGCAACAGGTCCTCTATGGCTACACCTTC.

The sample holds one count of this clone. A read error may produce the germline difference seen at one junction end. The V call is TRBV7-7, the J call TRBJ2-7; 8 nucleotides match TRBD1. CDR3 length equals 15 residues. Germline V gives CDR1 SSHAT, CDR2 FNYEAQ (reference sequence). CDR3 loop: CASSLGSGGPYEQYF. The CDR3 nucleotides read TGTGCCAGCAGTTTAGGGTCAGGGGGCCCCTACGAGCAGTACTTC.

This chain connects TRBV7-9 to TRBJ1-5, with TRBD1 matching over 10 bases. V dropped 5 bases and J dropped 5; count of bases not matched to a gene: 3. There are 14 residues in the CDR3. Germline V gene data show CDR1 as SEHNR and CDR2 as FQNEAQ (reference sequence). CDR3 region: CASSGQGVHQPQHF. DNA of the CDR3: TGTGCCAGCAGCGGACAGGGGGTCCATCAGCCCCAGCATTTT.

The CDR3 nucleotides are TGTGCCAGCAGCGTCTCAGGGATGCTTGGCTACACCTTC. Translation gives CASSVSGMLGYTF. The chain links TRBV9 to TRBJ1-2, with a weak D call TRBD1 (5 bases). The V gene's germline CDR1 is SGDLS and CDR2 YYNGEE. CDR3 length: 13 amino acids. Trimming took 2 bases from V and 7 from J, leaving 12 bases between them.

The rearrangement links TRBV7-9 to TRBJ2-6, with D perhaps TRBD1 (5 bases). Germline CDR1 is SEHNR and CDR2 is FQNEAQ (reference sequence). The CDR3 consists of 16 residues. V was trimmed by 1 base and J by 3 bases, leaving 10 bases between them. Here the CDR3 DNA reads TGTGCCAGCAGCTTAGGACAGAGTGGTGGGGCCAACGTCCTGACTTTC. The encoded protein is CASSLGQSGGANVLTF.

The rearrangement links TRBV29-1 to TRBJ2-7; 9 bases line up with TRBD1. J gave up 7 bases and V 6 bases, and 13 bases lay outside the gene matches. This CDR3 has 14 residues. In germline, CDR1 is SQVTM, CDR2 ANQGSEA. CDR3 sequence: CSVGAGTGLWEQYF. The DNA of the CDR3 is TGCAGCGTGGGGGCCGGGACAGGGTTGTGGGAGCAGTACTTC.

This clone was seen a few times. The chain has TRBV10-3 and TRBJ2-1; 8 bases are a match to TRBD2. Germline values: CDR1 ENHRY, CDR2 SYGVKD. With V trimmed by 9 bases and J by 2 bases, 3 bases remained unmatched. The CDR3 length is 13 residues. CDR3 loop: CAITSGPYNEQFF. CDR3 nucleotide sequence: TGTGCCATTACTAGCGGACCCTACAATGAGCAGTTCTTC.

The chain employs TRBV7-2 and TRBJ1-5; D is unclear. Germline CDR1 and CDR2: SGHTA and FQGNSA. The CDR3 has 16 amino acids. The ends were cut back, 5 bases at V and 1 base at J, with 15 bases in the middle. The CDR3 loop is CASSQNGVRSNQPQHF. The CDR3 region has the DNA TGTGCCAGCAGCCAAAACGGGGTCAGAAGCAATCAGCCCCAGCATTTT.

The CDR3 nucleotides are TGTGCCAGCAGGGGCGACAGTGAAAAACTGTTTTTT. Protein product: CASRGDSEKLFF. The rearrangement joins TRBV2 to TRBJ1-4, with a weak D call TRBD1 (5 bases). Trimming stripped 6 bases from V and 7 bases from J, with 9 bases between. The germline gives CDR1 SNHLY, CDR2 FYNNEI. The CDR3 is 12 residues long.

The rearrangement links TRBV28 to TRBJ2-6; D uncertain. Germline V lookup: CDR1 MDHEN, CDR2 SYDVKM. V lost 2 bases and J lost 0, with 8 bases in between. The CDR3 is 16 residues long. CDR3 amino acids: CASSLVGGSGANVLTF. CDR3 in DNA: TGTGCCAGCAGTTTAGTTGGCGGCTCTGGGGCCAACGTCCTGACTTTC.

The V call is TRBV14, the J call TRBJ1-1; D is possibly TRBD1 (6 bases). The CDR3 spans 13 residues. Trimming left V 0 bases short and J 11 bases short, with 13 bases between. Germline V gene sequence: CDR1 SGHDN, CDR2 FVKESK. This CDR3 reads CASSQEGAIRAFF. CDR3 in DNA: TGTGCCAGCAGCCAAGAGGGGGCTATCCGGGCTTTCTTT.